The 8 T cell receptor beta chains in this list originate from one sample, sequenced in a study of blood T cell repertoires in COVID-19. TCRdb's table, derived via immunoSEQ multiplex PCR, lists solely in-frame clones and lacks some. The table has 95,000 or so clones, approximately 91% seen once; the top ten hold approximately 3.6%. Specimen: peripheral blood. These receptors all come from a woman between 65 and 79 years old with acute or convalescent COVID-19.

The genes are TRBV4-1 and TRBJ2-5; D not certain. Trimming left V 1 base short and J 1 base short, with 10 bases between. Germline CDR1 is MGHRA and CDR2 is YSYEKL. This CDR3 spans 15 amino acids. For the CDR3, the DNA is TGCGCCAGCAGCCAAGGTATCACAGCCCAAGAGACCCAGTACTTC. It is translated as CASSQGITAQETQYF.

This sequence joins TRBV6-5 and TRBJ1-5; possible D gene TRBD1, 5 bases. The CDR3 is made up of 14 amino acids. Germline CDR1 is MNHEY and CDR2 is SVGAGI. Deletions cut 6 bases from V and 4 bases from J, with 13 bases between. The CDR3 nucleotides are TGTGCCAGCAGGTCCGGAGGGGTTAATCAGCCCCAGCATTTT. Amino acids: CASRSGGVNQPQHF.

V usage is TRBV7-9 and J usage is TRBJ2-1; perhaps TRBD2 as D (5 bases). From germline, CDR1 is SEHNR and CDR2 FQNEAQ (reference sequence). CDR3 length: 14 residues. The V end lost 1 base, the J end lost 6 bases, and 10 bases lay between the germline ends. DNA of the CDR3: TGTGCCAGCAGCTTAGATTCGGGAATCAATGAGCAGTTCTTC. Its translation is CASSLDSGINEQFF.

The V gene is TRBV5-1, the J gene TRBJ2-1; 7 nucleotides align to TRBD2. The V segment lost 3 bases and the J segment 4 bases; nucleotides outside the gene matches: 13. CDR1 SGHRS and CDR2 YFSETQ come from the germline V gene. There are 17 residues in the CDR3. CDR3 protein: CASSSRTLGGGYNEQFF. The CDR3 region has the DNA TGCGCCAGCAGCTCCCGGACTTTGGGGGGGGGTTACAATGAGCAGTTCTTC.

This chain connects TRBV19 to TRBJ1-2; 8 bases map to TRBD1. This CDR3 is built from 13 residues. Germline V gives CDR1 LNHDA, CDR2 SQIVND (reference sequence). The ends lost 6 bases at V and 7 bases at J; junction bases unmatched: 7. The CDR3 protein is CASSGQGRGGYTF. In nucleotides, the CDR3 is TGTGCCAGTAGCGGACAGGGAAGAGGTGGCTACACCTTC.

The chain carries TRBV7-8 and TRBJ2-7, with TRBD2 matching 7 bases. The germline V gene has CDR1 SGHVS and CDR2 FQNEAQ. This CDR3 spans 14 amino acids. V lost 5 bases, J lost 1 base, and 5 bases stayed unmatched. CDR3 amino acids: CASSALGGSYEQYV. In DNA, the CDR3 is TGTGCCAGCAGCGCCCTCGGGGGGTCCTACGAGCAGTACGTC.

The chain links TRBV2 to TRBJ2-1; 7 positions agree with TRBD2. This CDR3 is built from 12 residues. Trimming cost V 0 bases and J 13 bases; bases outside gene matches: 3. Germline V gene sequence: CDR1 SNHLY, CDR2 FYNNEI. The CDR3 DNA reads as TGTGCCAGCAGTGAAGCCGTGACTAGCCAGTTCTTC. Protein product: CASSEAVTSQFF.

The V and J genes are TRBV30 and TRBJ1-3, with 7 bases that match TRBD1. In germline, CDR1 is GTSNPN, CDR2 SVGIG (reference sequence). This CDR3 has 13 amino acids. The ends lost 5 bases at V and 5 bases at J; junction bases unmatched: 6. The CDR3 DNA follows: TGTGCCTGGGAAAGGGACAGCCGAAACACCATATATTTT. Protein: CAWERDSRNTIYF.